A single sample gave rise to the 26 T cell receptor beta chains below, sequenced in a study of identical twins. Using its own MiXCR run on the 5' RACE reads, TCRdb lists one record per CDR3 protein. This sample yields more than 250,000 distinct CDR3 sequences, of which roughly 8.6% are seen a single time; less than 2.5% belongs to the top ten. The same data also went into a second study, on yellow fever vaccine responses in identical twins.

Material: memory (CD45RO+) T cells sorted from blood. These receptors all come from a woman aged 18-29 years in good health.

This clonotype was seen more than once but under ten times. The chain carries TRBV24-1 and TRBJ2-3; weak D call: TRBD1 (5 bases). With 7 bases removed from V and 4 bases from J, the gap between germline ends came to 17 bases. This CDR3 comprises 15 residues. In germline, CDR1 is KGHDR, CDR2 SFDVKD. In nucleotides, the CDR3 is TGTGCCACCAGCACGACCAAGCCAGGGCCAGATACGCAGTATTTT. Amino acid sequence: CATSTTKPGPDTQYF.

This clonotype was seen more than once but under ten times. The chain recombines TRBV7-6 with TRBJ1-6; the D gene is possibly TRBD1 (6 bases). Between the trimmed V and J ends, which lost 8 bases and 0 bases, there was a span of 11 bases. Germline lookup yields CDR1 SGHVS and CDR2 FNYEAQ. The CDR3 consists of 15 residues. The CDR3 region is CASATGNSYNSPLHF. CDR3 nucleotide sequence: TGTGCCAGCGCTACAGGGAACTCCTATAATTCACCCCTCCACTTT.

The J gene is TRBJ2-2, the V gene TRBV27, with unresolved D. The V gene lost 2 bases and the J gene lost 2 bases, with 9 bases spanning the gap. The CDR3 spans 15 residues. Per the germline V gene, CDR1 is MNHEY and CDR2 is SMNVEV (reference sequence). CDR3 region: CASSLSRVNTGELFF. The DNA of the CDR3 is TGTGCCAGCAGTTTAAGCAGAGTAAACACCGGGGAGCTGTTTTTT.

This clonotype appeared many times. The chain has TRBV12-3 or TRBV12-4 and TRBJ1-1; unclear D gene. This CDR3 region has 14 residues. With 4 bases removed from V and 0 bases from J, the gap between germline ends came to 9 bases. The CDR3 nucleotides are TGTGCCAGCAGTTCCAGATCCATGAACACTGAAGCTTTCTTT. It encodes CASSSRSMNTEAFF.

The table lists this clonotype with a few counts. The chain has TRBV6-5 and TRBJ2-1; 9 bases are shared with TRBD2. Germline CDR1 and CDR2: MNHEY and SVGAGI. Trimming cost V 1 base and J 6 bases; bases outside gene matches: 7. This CDR3 has 16 amino acids. The CDR3 DNA follows: TGTGCCAGCAGTTACTTGCGCGGGAGGGGTTTCAATGAGCAGTTCTTC. This codes for CASSYLRGRGFNEQFF.

V gene TRBV11-2 combines with J gene TRBJ2-2; TRBD2 agrees at 7 bases. The CDR3 is made up of 17 amino acids. Germline trimming cut 2 bases from V and 0 bases from J; bases unmatched to any gene: 6. CDR1 is SGHAT and CDR2 is FQNNGV in the germline V gene. CDR3: CASSLISGLANTGELFF. CDR3 sequence (DNA): TGTGCCAGCAGCTTAATCTCCGGACTAGCGAACACCGGGGAGCTGTTTTTT.

This clonotype has more than one count but fewer than ten. The chain combines TRBV6-1 with TRBJ2-2; TRBD2 matches 12 bases. Per the germline V gene, CDR1 is MNHNS and CDR2 is SASEGT. The CDR3 extends over 21 amino acids. Unmatched junction bases numbered 11, after V lost 0 bases and J lost 0 bases. CDR3 protein: CASSEALSGLAGLANTGELFF. The DNA for the CDR3 is TGTGCCAGCAGTGAAGCGCTTTCGGGACTAGCGGGTCTCGCGAACACCGGGGAGCTGTTTTTT.

This clonotype was recorded at least ten times. The chain is built from TRBV5-1 and TRBJ2-7, with unresolved D. The CDR3 is made up of 14 amino acids. CDR1 and CDR2 from the germline V gene are SGHRS and YFSETQ. V was clipped by 5 bases and J by 0 bases, with 12 bases between them. The CDR3 DNA sequence: TGCGCCAGCAGTTCCGACGGAAGCTCCTACGAGCAGTACTTC. This encodes CASSSDGSSYEQYF.

This clonotype has only a few counts. This CDR3 reads CASSLDRVGETQYF. CDR3 DNA sequence: TGCGCCAGCAGCTTGGACAGGGTTGGGGAGACCCAGTACTTC. The chain combines TRBV5-1 with TRBJ2-5; the D gene is possibly TRBD1 (6 bases). Germline CDR1 reads SGHRS; CDR2 reads YFSETQ. The CDR3 sequence is 14 residues long. V was shortened by 0 bases and J by 5 bases, with 11 bases between the two germline ends.

Ten or more counts support this clonotype. This rearrangement joins TRBV6-5 to TRBJ2-3; 10 bases map to TRBD2. CDR3 length: 15 amino acids. Per germline, CDR1 MNHEY and CDR2 SVGAGI. V trimming: 2 bases; J trimming: 4 bases; junction bases outside the gene matches: 3. In nucleotides, the CDR3 is TGTGCCAGCAGTTACCTAGCGGGGGTGGCAGATACGCAGTATTTT. This sequence encodes CASSYLAGVADTQYF.

The chain has TRBV6-1 and TRBJ2-1; D possibly corresponds to TRBD2 (7 bases). The CDR3 covers 12 residues. V shed 6 bases and J shed 10 bases, with 13 bases lying between them. The germline CDR1 and CDR2 sequences are MNHNS and SASEGT. CDR3 loop: CASSLRGGEQFF. For the CDR3, the DNA is TGTGCCAGCAGCCTAAGGGGGGGAGAGCAGTTCTTC.

This chain connects TRBV6-1 to TRBJ2-1, with 11 positions matching TRBD1. The CDR3 spans 15 residues. The V gene end was trimmed by 5 bases and the J gene end by 9 bases; junction bases not matched to a gene: 9. Per the germline V gene, CDR1 is MNHNS and CDR2 is SASEGT. In DNA form, the CDR3 reads TGTGCCAGCAGTCGGGACAGGGGGATTGAATCTGAGCAGTTCTTC. Amino acid sequence: CASSRDRGIESEQFF.

This clonotype was seen ten or more times. This chain joins TRBV20-1 and TRBJ2-3; D is ambiguous. This CDR3 comprises 15 residues. CDR1 and CDR2 from the germline V gene are DFQATT and SNEGSKA (reference sequence). Deletions cut 0 bases from V and 1 base from J, with 11 bases between. The CDR3 is CSAREPLGGTDTQYF. The CDR3, as DNA: TGCAGTGCTAGAGAGCCCCTTGGAGGCACAGATACGCAGTATTTT.

This clonotype came up many times. The rearrangement joins TRBV12-3 or TRBV12-4 to TRBJ2-3, with a possible D match to TRBD2 (6 bases). The length of the CDR3 is 15 residues. The V gene lost 8 bases and the J gene lost 2 bases, with 17 bases spanning the gap. CDR3 sequence (DNA): TGTGCCAGCTCCCCACGAGGAGGGATCACAGATACGCAGTATTTT. Translated, it gives CASSPRGGITDTQYF.

This clonotype was detected many times. V and J are TRBV27 and TRBJ1-1; D possibly corresponds to TRBD1 (6 bases). The germline V gene has CDR1 MNHEY and CDR2 SMNVEV (reference sequence). Deletions cut 6 bases from V and 7 bases from J, with 18 bases between. This CDR3 has 14 residues. The CDR3 DNA reads TGTGCCAGCAGCGACTACAGGGTAGGGGGTGAAGCTTTCTTT. Translated: CASSDYRVGGEAFF.

This clonotype appeared many times. This chain uses TRBV12-3 or TRBV12-4 with TRBJ2-7; 8 nucleotides line up with TRBD2. V was pared by 0 bases and J by 5 bases, with 6 bases of the junction left unmatched. This CDR3 has 15 amino acids. The DNA for the CDR3 is TGTGCCAGCAGTTTAGCCCCGGGACTAGTTGACGAGCAGTACTTC. It codes for CASSLAPGLVDEQYF.

This clonotype appeared a few times. The V call is TRBV29-1, the J call TRBJ2-5; D tentatively reads TRBD1 or TRBD2 (5 bases each). Trimming cost V 0 bases and J 8 bases, with 13 bases left between them. In germline, CDR1 is SQVTM, CDR2 ANQGSEA. CDR3 size: 13 residues. The CDR3: CSVEDVGPVTQYF. CDR3 coding DNA: TGCAGCGTTGAAGACGTGGGACCGGTCACCCAGTACTTC.

V and J are TRBV7-9 and TRBJ1-1; D is uncertain. Germline V gives CDR1 SEHNR, CDR2 FQNEAQ (reference sequence). CDR3 length: 15 residues. With 1 base removed from V and 0 bases from J, the gap between germline ends came to 9 bases. CDR3 region: CASSLDRSLNTEAFF. In DNA form, the CDR3 reads TGTGCCAGCAGCTTAGACCGCTCATTGAACACTGAAGCTTTCTTT.

This clonotype was seen only once. This sequence joins TRBV28 and TRBJ2-5; D perhaps matches TRBD2 (6 bases). With 5 bases removed from V and 4 bases from J, the gap between germline ends came to 14 bases. The CDR3 has 14 amino acids. CDR1 MDHEN and CDR2 SYDVKM come from the germline V gene. CDR3 coding DNA: TGTGCCAGCAGTCTGCTAGCGTCCCTAGAGACCCAGTACTTC. This encodes CASSLLASLETQYF.

This clonotype was seen ten or more times. This chain links TRBV6-5 with TRBJ1-1; possibly TRBD1 for D (6 bases). The germline gives CDR1 MNHEY, CDR2 SVGAGI. This CDR3 is 15 amino acids long. The germline V and J ends were trimmed by 2 bases and 1 base, with 11 bases remaining between them. Here the CDR3 DNA reads TGTGCCAGCAGTTACGGGACATCAAAGAACACTGAAGCTTTCTTT. Translation: CASSYGTSKNTEAFF.

This clonotype was recorded at least ten times. The chain combines TRBV5-1 with TRBJ2-1, with D possibly being TRBD1 (5 bases). Trimming left V 3 bases short and J 5 bases short, with 15 bases between. The V gene's germline CDR1 is SGHRS and CDR2 YFSETQ. The CDR3 totals 15 residues. CDR3 amino acids: CASSSAGFRHNEQFF. The CDR3 bases are TGCGCCAGCAGCTCTGCAGGGTTTCGCCACAATGAGCAGTTCTTC.

This clonotype came up many times. This chain connects TRBV3-1 to TRBJ2-1, with TRBD2 matching over 8 bases. The trim removed 4 bases at V and 0 bases at J, leaving 2 bases unmatched. The germline CDR1 and CDR2 sequences are LGHDT and YNNKEL (reference sequence). The CDR3 is 15 residues long. The CDR3 region has the DNA TGTGCCAGCAGCCGGAGCGGGAGCTCCTACAATGAGCAGTTCTTC. This sequence encodes CASSRSGSSYNEQFF.

This clonotype came up a few times. V usage is TRBV20-1 and J usage is TRBJ2-5; 10 positions match TRBD2. V was pared by 1 base and J by 8 bases, with 7 bases of the junction left unmatched. The CDR3 runs 14 residues. Looked up from germline, CDR1 is DFQATT and CDR2 is SNEGSKA (reference sequence). The DNA for the CDR3 is TGCAGTGCTAGAGCGGCTAGCGGGAGTCTTACCCAGTACTTC. It codes for CSARAASGSLTQYF.

In its sample, this clonotype was seen many times. The chain recombines TRBV5-1 with TRBJ2-2, with D maybe TRBD1 (6 bases). Per germline, CDR1 SGHRS and CDR2 YFSETQ. Trimming pared 2 bases from V and 5 bases from J, leaving 7 bases between. This CDR3 has 13 residues. The CDR3 DNA is TGCGCCAGCAGCTTAGGACAGACCGGGGAGCTGTTTTTT. Its protein is CASSLGQTGELFF.

This clonotype was seen only a few times. The rearrangement joins TRBV20-1 to TRBJ2-7, with D possibly being TRBD1 or TRBD2 (6 bases each). Germline V lookup: CDR1 DFQATT, CDR2 SNEGSKA (reference sequence). The CDR3 runs 12 residues. Trimming took 3 bases from V and 7 from J, leaving 13 bases between them. CDR3 bases: TGCAGTGCTAGCCGGGGGCGTGGTGAGCAGTACGTC. Translation: CSASRGRGEQYV.

The sample holds a few counts of this clonotype. V usage is TRBV6-5 and J usage is TRBJ1-1; 9 nucleotides align to TRBD1. CDR1 is MNHEY and CDR2 is SVGAGI in the germline V gene. V dropped 2 bases and J dropped 4; count of bases not matched to a gene: 5. The CDR3 length is 15 residues. The CDR3 loop is CASSYAGQGRTEAFF. CDR3 DNA sequence: TGTGCCAGCAGTTACGCCGGACAGGGGCGCACTGAAGCTTTCTTT.